The rows below give T cell receptor beta chains drawn from one sample of a study of Ad26.COV2.S vaccination and SARS-CoV-2 variants. TCRdb keeps only in-frame clones here, not all; method: immunoSEQ multiplex PCR. Here the sample spans some 350,000 clones, roughly 90% being singletons. Specimen: peripheral blood, collected in a trial of Ad26.COV2.S vaccine versus placebo. The receptors were sampled from a person between 18 and 59 years old who received the Ad26.COV2.S COVID-19 vaccine or a placebo. Each CDR3 is given with its conserved first and last residue.

j_gene | v_gene | CDR3aa
TRBJ2-4 | TRBV7-9 | CASSLGQAPQTKNIQYF
TRBJ2-7 | TRBV29-1 | CSVWTTESYEQYF
TRBJ1-2 | TRBV24-1 | CATSDSTKGRSGYTF
TRBJ1-1 | TRBV7-6 | CASSPRGTGNTEAFF
TRBJ2-1 | TRBV7-2 | CASSPGTSSNEQFF
TRBJ2-1 | TRBV15 | CATSETGTGSLNEQFF
TRBJ1-2 | TRBV7-2 | CASSLFGTGGGYTF
TRBJ1-1 | TRBV7-3 | CASSLTGYTEAFF
TRBJ2-1 | TRBV7-2 | CASRWPGTHNEQFF
TRBJ1-3 | TRBV18 | CASSPPWGPPGNTIYF
TRBJ2-1 | TRBV6-5 | CASSYSTLSNGEFF